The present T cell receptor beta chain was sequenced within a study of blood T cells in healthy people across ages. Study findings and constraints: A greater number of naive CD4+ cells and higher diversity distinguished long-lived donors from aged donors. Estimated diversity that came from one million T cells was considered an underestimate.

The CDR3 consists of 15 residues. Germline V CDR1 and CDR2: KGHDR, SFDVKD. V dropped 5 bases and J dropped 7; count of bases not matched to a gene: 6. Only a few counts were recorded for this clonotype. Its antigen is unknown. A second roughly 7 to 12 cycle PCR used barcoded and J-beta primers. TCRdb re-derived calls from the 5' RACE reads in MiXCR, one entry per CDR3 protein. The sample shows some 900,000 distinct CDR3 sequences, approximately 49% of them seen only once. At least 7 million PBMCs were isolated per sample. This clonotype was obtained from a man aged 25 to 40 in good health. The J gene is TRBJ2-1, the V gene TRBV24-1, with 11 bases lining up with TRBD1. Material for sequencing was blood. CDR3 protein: CATSAWTGGINEQFF. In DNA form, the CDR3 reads TGTGCCACCAGTGCTTGGACAGGGGGCATAAATGAGCAGTTCTTC.